The rows below give T cell receptor beta chains drawn from one sample of a study of blood T cell repertoires in COVID-19. TCRdb's table, derived via immunoSEQ multiplex PCR, lists solely in-frame clones and lacks some. The sample includes around 150,000 clones, about 86% of them seen just once. The sequenced material came from peripheral blood. The receptor source for this set is a woman aged 55-70 years with acute or convalescent COVID-19. CDR3s include the opening cysteine and the closing phenylalanine or tryptophan. A D gene is named only where the DNA matches it firmly. Expanded clones are given a class, and other clones once, few, many or no size at all.

clone size	V gene	J gene	D gene	CDR3 DNA	CDR3 protein
-	TRBV27	TRBJ2-7	TRBD2	TGTGCCAGCAGTTTATCCGGACTAGTCTACGAGCAGTACTTC	CASSLSGLVYEQYF
-	TRBV16	TRBJ1-1	-	TGTGCCAGCAGCCAATGGAGGCCAAACACTGAAGCTTTCTTT	CASSQWRPNTEAFF
-	TRBV18	TRBJ1-2	-	TGTGCCAGCTCACCACCCATCACTTGGGCGTTAAATGATGGCTACACCTTC	CASSPPITWALNDGYTF
-	TRBV11-3	TRBJ2-3	TRBD2	TGTGCCAGCAGCTGGAAAGTAGCGGGAGGGGAAACAGATACGCAGTATTTT	CASSWKVAGGETDTQYF
-	TRBV20-1	TRBJ1-3	TRBD1	TGCAGTGCTAGTCGACAGGGTGCTGGAAACACCATATATTTT	CSASRQGAGNTIYF
-	TRBV18	TRBJ1-1	-	TGTGCCAGCTCACCGGGGGAGGGGACAGCTTTCTTT	CASSPGEGTAFF
few	TRBV9	TRBJ2-2	-	TGTGCCAGCAGCGTAGGGCAGGGGACCGGGGAGCTGTTTTTT	CASSVGQGTGELFF
-	TRBV7-9	TRBJ2-5	-	TGTGCCAGCAGCCCCCTTTCAGAGGGAGAGTACTTC	CASSPLSEGEYF
-	TRBV30	TRBJ1-2	TRBD1	TGTGCCTGGAGCGCGGGTAGGCCGGGACAGGGGTATGGCTACACCTTC	CAWSAGRPGQGYGYTF
-	TRBV7-3	TRBJ2-2	-	TGTGCCAGCAGCCCTAGGGGCACAGGGAACACCGGGGAGCTGTTTTTT	CASSPRGTGNTGELFF
-	TRBV18	TRBJ2-2	-	TGTGCCAGCTCACCGGGGGGCACCGGGGAGCTGTTTTTT	CASSPGGTGELFF
-	TRBV2	TRBJ2-5	TRBD2	TGTGCCAGCGGTTGGCGGGAGCAAGAGACCCAGTACTTC	CASGWREQETQYF
few	TRBV4-1	TRBJ2-7	TRBD2	TGCGCCAGCAGCCAAGGCGGGAGTGGTGACGAGCAGTACTTC	CASSQGGSGDEQYF
-	TRBV19	TRBJ1-5	TRBD1	TGTGCCAGTGGGACAGCGCGAGTGCCCCAGCATTTT	CASGTARVPQHF
once	TRBV19	TRBJ1-5	-	TGTGCCAGTAGTATGTTTACAGCTACCATAGGTCAGCCCCAGCATTTT	CASSMFTATIGQPQHF
-	TRBV11-3	TRBJ2-3	TRBD2	TGTGCCAGCAGCTCTACGCGGGAGGGCCACGATACGCAGTATTTT	CASSSTREGHDTQYF
-	TRBV2	TRBJ1-1	-	TGTGCCAGCACAGGGGACGGGATCATGAACACTGAAGCTTTCTTT	CASTGDGIMNTEAFF
-	TRBV12-3/TRBV12-4	TRBJ1-1	-	TGTGCCAGCCAGTTAAGGGGCGTAACTGAAGCTTTCTTT	CASQLRGVTEAFF
-	TRBV18	TRBJ2-7	-	TGTGCCAGCTCACCACCGAGGGCCGCCTACGAGCAGTACTTC	CASSPPRAAYEQYF
-	TRBV7-2	TRBJ1-1	-	TGTGCCAGCAGCCTCTTCCCTAGGGGCATTCTGGTCGCTTTCTTT	CASSLFPRGILVAFF
-	TRBV27	TRBJ2-1	TRBD1	TGTGCCAGCAGTGCCGGGACAGGGGGTTATGAGCAGTTCTTC	CASSAGTGGYEQFF
-	TRBV12-3/TRBV12-4	TRBJ1-1	TRBD1	TGTGCCAGCAGTTCAGGGGGAGAAGCTTTCTTT	CASSSGGEAFF
-	TRBV19	TRBJ1-3	-	TGTGCCAGTAGTAACCCCCTCAGCTCTGGAAACACCATATATTTT	CASSNPLSSGNTIYF
few	TRBV27	TRBJ2-2	TRBD2	TGTGCCAGCAGTTCCTCGACTAGCGGGAGGAGGAGTGGGGCCGGGGAGCTGTTTTTT	CASSSSTSGRRSGAGELFF
-	TRBV27	TRBJ1-1	-	TGTGCCAGCTCTTGGGCTGAGAACACTGAAGCTTTCTTT	CASSWAENTEAFF
-	TRBV9	TRBJ1-2	-	TGTGCCAGCAGCGCCCCCATAGTGGGGGCTGAGGGCTACACCTTC	CASSAPIVGAEGYTF
-	TRBV11-3	TRBJ2-7	TRBD2	TGTGCCAGCGGAGGTTGGGAGGGCCCCGAGCAGTACTTC	CASGGWEGPEQYF